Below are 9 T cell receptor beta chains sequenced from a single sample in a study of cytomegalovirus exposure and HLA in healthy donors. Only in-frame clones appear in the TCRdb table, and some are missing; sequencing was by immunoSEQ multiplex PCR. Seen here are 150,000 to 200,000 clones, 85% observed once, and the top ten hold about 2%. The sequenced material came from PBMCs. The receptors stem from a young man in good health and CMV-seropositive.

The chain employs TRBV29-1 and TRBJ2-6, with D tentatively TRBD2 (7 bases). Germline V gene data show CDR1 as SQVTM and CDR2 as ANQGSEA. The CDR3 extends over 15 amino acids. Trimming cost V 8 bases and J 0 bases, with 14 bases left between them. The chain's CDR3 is CSTGSGGSGANVLTF. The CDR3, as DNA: TGCAGCACAGGGTCGGGAGGCTCTGGGGCCAACGTCCTGACTTTC.

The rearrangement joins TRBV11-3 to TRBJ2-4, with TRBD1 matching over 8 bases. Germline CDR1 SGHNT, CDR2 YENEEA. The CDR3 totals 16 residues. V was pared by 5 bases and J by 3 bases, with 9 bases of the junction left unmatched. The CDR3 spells CASSSTGGEGKNIQYF. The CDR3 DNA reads TGTGCCAGCAGCAGTACAGGGGGTGAGGGCAAAAACATTCAGTACTTC.

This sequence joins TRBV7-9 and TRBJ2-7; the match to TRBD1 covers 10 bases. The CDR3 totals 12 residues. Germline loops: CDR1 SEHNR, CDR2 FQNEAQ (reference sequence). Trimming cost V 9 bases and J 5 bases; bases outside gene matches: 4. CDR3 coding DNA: TGTGCCAGTTGGGGGACAGGGGACGAGCAGTACTTC. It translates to CASWGTGDEQYF.

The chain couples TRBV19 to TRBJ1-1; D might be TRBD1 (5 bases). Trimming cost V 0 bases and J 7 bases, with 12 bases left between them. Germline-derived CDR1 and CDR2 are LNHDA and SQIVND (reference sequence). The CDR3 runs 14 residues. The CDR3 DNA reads TGTGCCAGTAGTATAGAATCAGGGTTTTATGAAGCTTTCTTT. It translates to CASSIESGFYEAFF.

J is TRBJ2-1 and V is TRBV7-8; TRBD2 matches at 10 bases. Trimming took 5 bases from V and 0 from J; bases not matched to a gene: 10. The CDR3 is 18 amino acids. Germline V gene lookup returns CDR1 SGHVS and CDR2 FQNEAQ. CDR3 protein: CASSQALAGASSYNEQFF. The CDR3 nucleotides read TGTGCCAGCAGCCAGGCGCTAGCGGGGGCAAGCTCCTACAATGAGCAGTTCTTC.

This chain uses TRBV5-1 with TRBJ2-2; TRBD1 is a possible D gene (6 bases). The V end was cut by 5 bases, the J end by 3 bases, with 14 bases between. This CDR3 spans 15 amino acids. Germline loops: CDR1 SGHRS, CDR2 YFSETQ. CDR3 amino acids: CASRSGVGDTGELFF. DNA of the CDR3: TGCGCCAGCAGGTCAGGGGTCGGGGACACCGGGGAGCTGTTTTTT.

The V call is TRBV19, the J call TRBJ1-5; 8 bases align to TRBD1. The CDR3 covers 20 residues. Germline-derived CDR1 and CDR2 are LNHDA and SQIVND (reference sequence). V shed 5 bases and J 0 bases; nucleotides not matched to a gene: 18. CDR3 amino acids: CASSSRTGTGDYYSNQPQHF. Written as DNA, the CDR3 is TGTGCCAGTAGTTCCAGAACCGGGACAGGCGACTATTATAGCAATCAGCCCCAGCATTTT.

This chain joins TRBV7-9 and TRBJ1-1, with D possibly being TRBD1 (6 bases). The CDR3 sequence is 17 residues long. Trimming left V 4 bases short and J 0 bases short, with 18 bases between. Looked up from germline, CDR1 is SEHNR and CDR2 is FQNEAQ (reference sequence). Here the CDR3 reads CASSYPEGGPLNTEAFF. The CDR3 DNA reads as TGTGCCAGCAGCTATCCAGAGGGGGGGCCCCTGAACACTGAAGCTTTCTTT.

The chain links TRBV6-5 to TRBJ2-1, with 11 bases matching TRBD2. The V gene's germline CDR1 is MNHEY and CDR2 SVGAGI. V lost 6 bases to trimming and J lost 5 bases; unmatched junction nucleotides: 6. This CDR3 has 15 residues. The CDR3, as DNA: TGTGCCAGCAGCTCCGGGACTAGCGGAAACAATGAGCAGTTCTTC. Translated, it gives CASSSGTSGNNEQFF.